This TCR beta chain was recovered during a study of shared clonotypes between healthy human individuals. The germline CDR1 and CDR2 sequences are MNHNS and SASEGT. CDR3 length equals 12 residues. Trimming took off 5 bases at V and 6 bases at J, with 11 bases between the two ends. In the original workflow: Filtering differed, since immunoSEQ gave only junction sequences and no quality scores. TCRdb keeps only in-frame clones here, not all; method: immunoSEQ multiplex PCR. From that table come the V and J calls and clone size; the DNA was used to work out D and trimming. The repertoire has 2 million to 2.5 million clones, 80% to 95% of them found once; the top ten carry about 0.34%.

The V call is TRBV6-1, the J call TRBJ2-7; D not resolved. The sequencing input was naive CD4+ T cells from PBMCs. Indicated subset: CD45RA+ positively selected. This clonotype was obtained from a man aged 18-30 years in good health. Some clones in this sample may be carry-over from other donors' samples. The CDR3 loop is CASSTGYGEQYF. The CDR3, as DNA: TGTGCCAGCAGTACCGGGTACGGCGAGCAGTACTTC.